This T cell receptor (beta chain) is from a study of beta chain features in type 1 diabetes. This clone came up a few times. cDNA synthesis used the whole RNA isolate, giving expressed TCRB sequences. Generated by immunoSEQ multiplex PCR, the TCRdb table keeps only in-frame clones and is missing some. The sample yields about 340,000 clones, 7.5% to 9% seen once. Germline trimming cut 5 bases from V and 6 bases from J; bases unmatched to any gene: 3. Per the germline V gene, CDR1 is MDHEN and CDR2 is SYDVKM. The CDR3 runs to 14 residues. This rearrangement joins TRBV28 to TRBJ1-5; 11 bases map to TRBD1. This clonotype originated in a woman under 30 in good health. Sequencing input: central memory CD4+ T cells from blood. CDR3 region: CASSGDRGTQPQHF. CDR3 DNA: TGTGCCAGCAGTGGGGACAGGGGGACTCAGCCCCAGCATTTT.